The clone carrying this T cell receptor (beta chain) was recorded once. Antigen: not known. The sample originates from a study of CD8+ T cells in alopecia areata. Study overall: Each day, treated patients took oral tofacitinib twice, at 5 to 10 mg per dose. Percent affected scalp area, the SALT score, rated treated patients' severity. Overall study findings and caveats: In lesional scalp, particularly from alopecia totalis/universalis, clonality was higher than in normal scalp.

Noted treatment: oral pan-JAK inhibitor, 5-10 mg twice daily. Peripheral blood, together with lesional scalp punch biopsies, was collected from alopecia areata patients. The CDR3 extends over 16 amino acids. V lost 1 base, J lost 7 bases, and 8 bases stayed unmatched. Germline V gives CDR1 LNHNV, CDR2 YYDKDF (reference sequence). Investigators isolated RNA and reverse transcribed it into cDNA to act as the sequencing template. TCRdb's copy holds only in-frame clones and misses some; the assay was immunoSEQ multiplex PCR. The sample has approximately 160,000 clones, around three fifths seen once. V and J are TRBV15 and TRBJ1-5; 9 bases are a match to TRBD1. The sequences come from CD4+ T cells sorted from blood, collected at week 24, from a patient treated with tofacitinib. The TCR sequence derives from a human donor with alopecia areata. Here the CDR3 DNA reads TGTGCCACCAGCAGAGGGGTACAGGGGGCGGGGCAGCCCCAGCATTTT. This codes for CATSRGVQGAGQPQHF.